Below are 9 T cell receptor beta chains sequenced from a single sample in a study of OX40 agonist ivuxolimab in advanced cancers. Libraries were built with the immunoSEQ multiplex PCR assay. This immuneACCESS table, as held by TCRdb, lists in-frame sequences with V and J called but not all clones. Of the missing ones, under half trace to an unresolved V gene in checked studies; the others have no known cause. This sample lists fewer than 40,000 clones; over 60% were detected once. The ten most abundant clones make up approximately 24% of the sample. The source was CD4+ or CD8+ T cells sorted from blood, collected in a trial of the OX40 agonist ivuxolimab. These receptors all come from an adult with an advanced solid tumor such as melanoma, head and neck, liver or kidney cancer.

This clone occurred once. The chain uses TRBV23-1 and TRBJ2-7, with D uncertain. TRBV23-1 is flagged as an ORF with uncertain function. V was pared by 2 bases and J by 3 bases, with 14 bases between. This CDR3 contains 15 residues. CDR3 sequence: CASSQANSRNYEQYF. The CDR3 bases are TGCGCCAGCAGTCAAGCTAATTCCAGGAACTACGAGCAGTACTTC.

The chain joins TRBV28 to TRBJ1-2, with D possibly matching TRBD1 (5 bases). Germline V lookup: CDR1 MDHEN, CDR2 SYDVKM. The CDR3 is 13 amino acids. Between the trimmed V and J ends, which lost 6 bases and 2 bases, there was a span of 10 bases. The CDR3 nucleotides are TGTGCCAGCAGGGGGGGGTCCAACTATGGCTACACCTTC. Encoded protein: CASRGGSNYGYTF.

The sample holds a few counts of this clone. CDR3 sequence: CASSVSLQGVRTEAFF. The CDR3 DNA sequence: TGTGCCAGCAGTGTATCCCTTCAGGGGGTTCGGACTGAAGCTTTCTTT. The V and J genes are TRBV6-1 and TRBJ1-1; 7 positions match TRBD1. With V trimmed by 4 bases and J by 5 bases, 13 bases remained unmatched. CDR3 length equals 16 residues. Germline V CDR1 and CDR2: MNHNS, SASEGT.

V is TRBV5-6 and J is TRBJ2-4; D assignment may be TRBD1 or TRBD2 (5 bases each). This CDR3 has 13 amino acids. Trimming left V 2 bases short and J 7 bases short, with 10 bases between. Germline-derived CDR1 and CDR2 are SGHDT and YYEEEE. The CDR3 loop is CASSFGDGNIQYF. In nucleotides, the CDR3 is TGTGCCAGCAGCTTCGGGGACGGGAACATTCAGTACTTC.

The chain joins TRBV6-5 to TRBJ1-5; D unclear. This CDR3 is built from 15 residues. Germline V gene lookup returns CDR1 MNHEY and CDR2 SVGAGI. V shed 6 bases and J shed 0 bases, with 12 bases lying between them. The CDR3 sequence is CASRPRTGSNQPQHF. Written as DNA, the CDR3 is TGTGCCAGCAGACCTCGGACGGGTAGCAATCAGCCCCAGCATTTT.

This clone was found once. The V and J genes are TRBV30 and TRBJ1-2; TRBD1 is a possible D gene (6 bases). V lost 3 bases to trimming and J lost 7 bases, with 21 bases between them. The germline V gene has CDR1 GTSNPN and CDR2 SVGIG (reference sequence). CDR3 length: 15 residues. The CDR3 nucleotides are TGTGCCTGGAGCGCCTTGAGAGGGGGTCTAACTGGCTACACCTTC. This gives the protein CAWSALRGGLTGYTF. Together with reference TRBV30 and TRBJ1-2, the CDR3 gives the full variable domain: SQTIHQWPATLVQPVGSPLSLECTVEGTSNPNLYWYRQAAGRGLQLLFYSVGIGQISSEVPQNLSASRPQDRQFILSSKKLLLSDSGFYLCAWSALRGGLTGYTFGSGTRLTVV.

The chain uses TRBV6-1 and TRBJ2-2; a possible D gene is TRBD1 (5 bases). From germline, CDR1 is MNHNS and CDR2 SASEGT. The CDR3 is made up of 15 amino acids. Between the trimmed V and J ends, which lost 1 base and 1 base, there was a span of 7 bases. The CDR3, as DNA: TGTGCCAGCAGTGAAGTACAGGTGAACACCGGGGAGCTGTTTTTT. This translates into CASSEVQVNTGELFF.

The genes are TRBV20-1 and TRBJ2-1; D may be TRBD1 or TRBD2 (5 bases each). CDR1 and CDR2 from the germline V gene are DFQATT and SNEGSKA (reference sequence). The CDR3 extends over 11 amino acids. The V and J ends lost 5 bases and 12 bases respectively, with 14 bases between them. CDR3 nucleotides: TGCAGTGCTGAGAGGGGTCAGGGGCAGTTCTTC. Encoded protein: CSAERGQGQFF.

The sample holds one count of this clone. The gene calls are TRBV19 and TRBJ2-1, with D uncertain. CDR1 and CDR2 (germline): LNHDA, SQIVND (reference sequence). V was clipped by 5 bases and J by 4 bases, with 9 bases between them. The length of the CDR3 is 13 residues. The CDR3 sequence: CASSSEVYNEQFF. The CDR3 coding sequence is TGTGCCAGTAGTTCCGAGGTATACAATGAGCAGTTCTTC.